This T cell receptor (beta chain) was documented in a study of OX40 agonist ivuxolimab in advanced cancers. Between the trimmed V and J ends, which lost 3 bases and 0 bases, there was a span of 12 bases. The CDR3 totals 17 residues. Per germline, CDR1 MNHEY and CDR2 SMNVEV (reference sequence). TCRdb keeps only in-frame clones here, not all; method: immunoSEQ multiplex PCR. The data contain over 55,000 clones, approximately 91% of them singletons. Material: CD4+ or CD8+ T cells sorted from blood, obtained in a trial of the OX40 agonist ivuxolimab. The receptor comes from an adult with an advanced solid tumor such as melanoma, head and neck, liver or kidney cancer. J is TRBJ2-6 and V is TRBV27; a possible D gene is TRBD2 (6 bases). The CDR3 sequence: CASSFLGLFSGANVLTF. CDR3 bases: TGTGCCAGCAGTTTCCTGGGACTTTTCTCTGGGGCCAACGTCCTGACTTTC.